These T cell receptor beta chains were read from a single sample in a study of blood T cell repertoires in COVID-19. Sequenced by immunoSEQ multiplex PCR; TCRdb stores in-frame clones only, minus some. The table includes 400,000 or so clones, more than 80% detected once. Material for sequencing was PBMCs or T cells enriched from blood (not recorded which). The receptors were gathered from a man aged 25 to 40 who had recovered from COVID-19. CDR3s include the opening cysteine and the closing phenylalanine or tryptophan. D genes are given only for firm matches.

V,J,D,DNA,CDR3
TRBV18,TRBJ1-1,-,TGTGCCAGCTCACCACCCGGGGACATGAACACTGAAGCTTTCTTT,CASSPPGDMNTEAFF
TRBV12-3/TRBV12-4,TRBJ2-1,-,TGTGCCAGCAGTTTACTCGATGAGCAGTTCTTC,CASSLLDEQFF
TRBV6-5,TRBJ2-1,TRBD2,TGTGCCATAAAGGGAGGGGTAAACTACAATGAGCAGTTCTTC,CAIKGGVNYNEQFF
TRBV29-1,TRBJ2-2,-,TGCAGCGTTGTAGTTGTGGGAGGGAACACCGGGGAGCTGTTTTTT,CSVVVVGGNTGELFF
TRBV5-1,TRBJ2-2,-,TGCGCCAGCAACGACAGGGAGGTCGGGGAGCTGTTTTTT,CASNDREVGELFF
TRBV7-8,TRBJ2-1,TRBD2,TGTGCCAGCAGCCTCCGACTAGCGGGAGGTGACGGTGAGCAGTTCTTC,CASSLRLAGGDGEQFF
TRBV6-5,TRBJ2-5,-,TGTGCCAGCAGTTATTCGTACAGGCAAGAGACCCAGTACTTC,CASSYSYRQETQYF
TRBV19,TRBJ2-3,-,TGTGCCAGTAGTATGGTGCGGTGGGCAGATACGCAGTATTTT,CASSMVRWADTQYF
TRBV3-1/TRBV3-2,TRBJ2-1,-,TGTGCCAGCAGCCAAGGAGTTCGTGAGCAGTTCTTC,CASSQGVREQFF
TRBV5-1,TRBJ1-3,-,TGCGCCAGCAGCTCCGATGGACAAAGTTATGGAAACACCATATATTTT,CASSSDGQSYGNTIYF
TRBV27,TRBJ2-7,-,TGTGCCAGCAGTCCCAGGGACACCTTAAGGGAGCAGTACTTC,CASSPRDTLREQYF
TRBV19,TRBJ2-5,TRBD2,TGTGCCAGTAGACCGGGACTAGCGGCCCAAGAGACCCAGTACTTC,CASRPGLAAQETQYF
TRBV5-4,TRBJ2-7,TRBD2,TGTGCCAGCAGCCTAGCGGGAAACGAGCAGTACTTC,CASSLAGNEQYF
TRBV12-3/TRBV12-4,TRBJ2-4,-,TGTGCCAGCAGTGGGGGACTGGGCATTCAGTACTTC,CASSGGLGIQYF